The TCR beta chain described here comes from a study of T cells in localized non-small cell lung cancer. Notes on the study in general: Elevated circulating T cell density in blood was associated with longer overall survival. Adjacent uninvolved lung had the highest clonality, suggesting focused antigen responses.

Remarks on this clone: Its target is not known.

The protocol was immunoSEQ multiplex PCR, while the TCRdb copy is restricted to in-frame clones and leaves out a portion. The profile shows tens of thousands of clones, roughly 90% of them singletons. The V gene end was trimmed by 3 bases and the J gene end by 3 bases; junction bases not matched to a gene: 2. Germline CDR1 KGHSH, CDR2 LQKENI. CDR3 length: 15 amino acids. The chain is built from TRBV18 and TRBJ2-7; 13 bases are shared with TRBD2. The receptor was derived from a man aged 40-75 years with stage II lung adenocarcinoma. The specimen comprised PBMCs, sampled before any cancer treatment. The CDR3 loop is CASSPGTSGNYEQYF. CDR3 sequence (DNA): TGTGCCAGCTCACCCGGGACTAGCGGGAACTACGAGCAGTACTTC.